What follows are 29 T cell receptor beta chains derived from one specimen sequenced in a study of blood T cell repertoires in COVID-19. Clones were sequenced by immunoSEQ multiplex PCR, and TCRdb holds only the in-frame ones, with some missing. Of approximately 350,000 clones in the sample, around 86% were seen once. The sample comprised PBMCs or T cells enriched from blood (not recorded which). These receptors all stem from a woman aged 50 to 60 who had recovered from COVID-19.

CDR3 sequence reads: CASSSELDSSNYGYTF. CDR3 nucleotides: TGCGCCAGCAGCTCGGAACTGGACAGTTCCAACTATGGCTACACCTTC. The V and J genes are TRBV5-1 and TRBJ1-2; TRBD1 is a possible D gene (6 bases). V was pared by 3 bases and J by 2 bases, with 17 bases between. CDR1 and CDR2 (germline): SGHRS, YFSETQ. The length of the CDR3 is 16 residues. Using reference TRBV5-1 and TRBJ1-2 for the parts outside the CDR3, the full variable domain is KAGVTQTPRYLIKTRGQQVTLSCSPISGHRSVSWYQQTPGQGLQFLFEYFSETQRNKGNFPGRFSGRQFSNSRSEMNVSTLELGDSALYLCASSSELDSSNYGYTFGSGTRLTVV.

The chain couples TRBV6-4 to TRBJ1-6, with 7 bases fitting TRBD1. Germline CDR1 MRHNA, CDR2 SNTAGT. The CDR3 is 13 residues long. V lost 4 bases and J lost 7; bases outside the gene matches: 1. CDR3 nucleotides: TGTGCCAGCAGTGCGACAGGGAATTCACCCCTCCACTTT. Its protein is CASSATGNSPLHF.

The chain combines TRBV7-9 with TRBJ2-1, with TRBD2 identical over 12 bases. V gave up 3 bases and J gave up 4 bases; unmatched junction bases: 7. The CDR3 contains 17 residues. Looked up from germline, CDR1 is SEHNR and CDR2 is FQNEAQ (reference sequence). Here the CDR3 reads CASSFPLAGGLYNEQFF. CDR3 coding DNA: TGTGCCAGCAGCTTCCCCCTAGCGGGAGGGTTATACAATGAGCAGTTCTTC.

This chain connects TRBV19 to TRBJ1-1; possibly TRBD1 for D (5 bases). The germline CDR1 and CDR2 sequences are LNHDA and SQIVND (reference sequence). The CDR3 loop spans 13 amino acids. With 7 bases removed from V and 0 bases from J, the gap between germline ends came to 9 bases. Here the CDR3 reads CASNVRVNTEAFF. The CDR3 DNA is TGTGCCAGTAACGTCAGGGTGAACACTGAAGCTTTCTTT.

The chain couples TRBV12-5 to TRBJ1-1, with D hard to call. Per germline, CDR1 LGHNT and CDR2 FRNRAP. Trimming shortened V by 4 bases and J by 9 bases, and 18 bases separated the two germline ends. The CDR3 has 14 residues. CDR3 DNA sequence: TGTGCTAGTGGTTCACCGGGTACGATGAAAAAAGCTTTCTTT. Translated, it gives CASGSPGTMKKAFF.

The chain has TRBV4-2 and TRBJ2-1; TRBD1 matches 7 bases. The CDR3 runs to 13 residues. Germline values: CDR1 LGHNA, CDR2 YNFKEQ. The junction had 5 bases not matched to a gene; V was cut back by 0 bases and J by 12 bases. The CDR3 sequence is CASSQDSTGVQFF. The CDR3 bases are TGTGCCAGCAGCCAAGATAGTACAGGGGTGCAGTTCTTC.

The rearrangement links TRBV30 to TRBJ1-2; 8 bases agree with TRBD1. V was clipped by 5 bases and J by 5 bases; unmatched bases: 10. Per germline, CDR1 GTSNPN and CDR2 SVGIG (reference sequence). This CDR3 is built from 14 residues. Here the CDR3 reads CAWVSSGTGYGYTF. CDR3 DNA: TGTGCCTGGGTTAGTTCCGGGACAGGATATGGCTACACCTTC.

This clone was seen ten or more times. In DNA, the CDR3 is TGTGCCAGCAGCTTGGATGGGTATAGCGGGAGCTCCTACGAGCAGTACTTC. Translating gives CASSLDGYSGSSYEQYF. The chain joins TRBV5-4 to TRBJ2-7, with 9 bases identical to TRBD2. V lost 0 bases and J lost 0; bases outside the gene matches: 7. Germline CDR1 SGHNT, CDR2 YYREEE (reference sequence). CDR3 length equals 17 residues. The full variable domain, rest sourced from reference TRBV5-4 and TRBJ2-7, is ETGVTQSPTHLIKTRGQQVTLRCSSQSGHNTVSWYQQALGQGPQFIFQYYREEENGRGNFPPRFSGLQFPNYSSELNVNALELDDSALYLCASSLDGYSGSSYEQYFGPGTRLTVT.

In the case of this clone: Other DNA sequences of this sample code for an identical CDR3. The chain couples TRBV18 to TRBJ2-1; TRBD2 matches 11 bases. Germline V gives CDR1 KGHSH, CDR2 LQKENI. Trimming at V came to 6 bases and at J to 4 bases, leaving 5 bases not matched to a gene. This CDR3 comprises 15 residues. CDR3 loop: CASSPASGGYNEQFF. CDR3 nucleotides: TGTGCCAGCTCCCCCGCTAGCGGGGGGTACAATGAGCAGTTCTTC.

The CDR3: CASSLAEASGNTIYF. As DNA, the CDR3 is TGTGCCAGCAGCTTAGCGGAGGCCTCTGGAAACACCATATATTTT. The V and J genes are TRBV7-8 and TRBJ1-3, with unresolved D. Germline V gives CDR1 SGHVS, CDR2 FQNEAQ. This CDR3 is built from 15 residues. Trimming took off 0 bases at V and 0 bases at J, with 6 bases between the two ends.

The J gene is TRBJ1-2, the V gene TRBV2; tentatively, D is TRBD1 (5 bases). Germline-derived CDR1 and CDR2 are SNHLY and FYNNEI. The CDR3 consists of 13 residues. Trimming cost V 6 bases and J 4 bases, with 12 bases left between them. In nucleotides, the CDR3 is TGTGCCAGCAGCTCACAGGAATTCTATGGCTACACCTTC. Amino acids: CASSSQEFYGYTF. The full variable domain, completed using reference TRBV2 and TRBJ1-2, is EPEVTQTPSHQVTQMGQEVILRCVPISNHLYFYWYRQILGQKVEFLVSFYNNEISEKSEIFDDQFSVERPDGSNFTLKIRSTKLEDSAMYFCASSSQEFYGYTFGSGTRLTVV.

The rearrangement uses TRBV6-4 and TRBJ2-3, with 10 bases that match TRBD2. V dropped 4 bases and J dropped 7; count of bases not matched to a gene: 5. CDR1 is MRHNA and CDR2 is SNTAGT in the germline V gene. The CDR3 runs to 14 residues. In nucleotides, the CDR3 is TGTGCCAGCAGTGTTACTAGCGGGGCAAATACGCAGTATTTT. Translated: CASSVTSGANTQYF.

This clone is a singleton in its sample. The chain has TRBV29-1 and TRBJ2-3; possibly TRBD2 for D (7 bases). This CDR3 has 13 amino acids. Germline V CDR1 and CDR2: SQVTM, ANQGSEA. V was shortened by 5 bases and J by 2 bases, with 11 bases between the two germline ends. The CDR3 region has the DNA TGCAGCGTTCATGGGGGGGCCACAGATACGCAGTATTTT. It specifies CSVHGGATDTQYF.

DNA of the CDR3: TGTGCCACCAGCAGGCACAGGGAAAACAATGAGCAGTTCTTC. The encoded protein is CATSRHRENNEQFF. The V call is TRBV15, the J call TRBJ2-1; D perhaps matches TRBD1 (6 bases). CDR1 and CDR2 (germline): LNHNV, YYDKDF (reference sequence). The CDR3 loop spans 14 amino acids. Between the trimmed V and J ends, which lost 3 bases and 5 bases, there was a span of 11 bases.

The chain couples TRBV11-2 to TRBJ2-7, with 12 positions matching TRBD2. This CDR3 spans 18 amino acids. The germline gives CDR1 SGHAT, CDR2 FQNNGV. The ends lost 5 bases at V and 1 base at J; junction bases unmatched: 12. The DNA of the CDR3 is TGTGCCAGCAGCCTGCCGACTAGCGGGAGTTTTAGTTCCTACGAGCAGTACTTC. Protein sequence: CASSLPTSGSFSSYEQYF.

Worth noting for this clone: The identical CDR3 is also encoded by other nucleotide sequences in the sample. The rearrangement uses TRBV27 and TRBJ1-5; 10 nucleotides agree with TRBD1. V lost 5 bases and J lost 2; bases outside the gene matches: 3. Germline V gene sequence: CDR1 MNHEY, CDR2 SMNVEV (reference sequence). CDR3 size: 15 residues. CDR3 protein: CASSPGTGGNQPQHF. The CDR3 DNA follows: TGTGCCAGCAGTCCTGGGACAGGGGGCAATCAGCCCCAGCATTTT.

The CDR3 spells CASSLDRGRSTEAFF. The CDR3 coding sequence is TGCGCCAGCAGCTTGGACAGGGGACGGAGCACTGAAGCTTTCTTT. The chain employs TRBV5-1 and TRBJ1-1; 7 positions agree with TRBD1. Germline values: CDR1 SGHRS, CDR2 YFSETQ. The ends lost 0 bases at V and 4 bases at J; junction bases unmatched: 6. This CDR3 contains 15 residues. The full variable domain, rest sourced from reference TRBV5-1 and TRBJ1-1, is KAGVTQTPRYLIKTRGQQVTLSCSPISGHRSVSWYQQTPGQGLQFLFEYFSETQRNKGNFPGRFSGRQFSNSRSEMNVSTLELGDSALYLCASSLDRGRSTEAFFGQGTRLTVV.

This chain joins TRBV19 and TRBJ2-1; 8 positions match TRBD2. Germline-derived CDR1 and CDR2 are LNHDA and SQIVND (reference sequence). The V segment lost 0 bases and the J segment 10 bases; nucleotides outside the gene matches: 11. CDR3 size: 16 residues. CDR3 coding DNA: TGTGCCAGTAGTATAGATCTTGGACAGCGGACTAGCGAGCAGTTCTTC. Residues: CASSIDLGQRTSEQFF.

This clone was observed a handful of times. The rearrangement links TRBV4-1 to TRBJ1-4, with D maybe TRBD1 (5 bases). V lost 3 bases to trimming and J lost 0 bases, with 11 bases between them. CDR1 and CDR2 from the germline V gene are MGHRA and YSYEKL. This CDR3 spans 16 amino acids. CDR3 in amino acids: CASSQTETATNEKLFF. CDR3 nucleotides: TGCGCCAGCAGCCAGACGGAGACAGCAACTAATGAAAAACTGTTTTTT.

The rearrangement uses TRBV5-5 and TRBJ1-2; 9 nucleotides match TRBD1. Germline assignment: CDR1 SGHKS and CDR2 YYEKEE (reference sequence). Trimming at V came to 4 bases and at J to 4 bases, leaving 5 bases not matched to a gene. There are 14 residues in the CDR3. The CDR3 region has the DNA TGTGCCAGCAGCACGGGACAGGGAGCCTATGGCTACACCTTC. It translates to CASSTGQGAYGYTF.

The chain carries TRBV10-3 and TRBJ2-7; 7 nucleotides line up with TRBD2. The ends lost 8 bases at V and 5 bases at J; junction bases unmatched: 9. The CDR3 consists of 13 residues. The germline V gene has CDR1 ENHRY and CDR2 SYGVKD. CDR3 amino acids: CAILGGGANEQYF. The CDR3 DNA reads as TGTGCCATCCTGGGGGGGGGAGCCAACGAGCAGTACTTC.

The chain is built from TRBV6-5 and TRBJ1-6; possibly TRBD1 for D (5 bases). The CDR3 length is 15 residues. The germline V gene has CDR1 MNHEY and CDR2 SVGAGI. V was trimmed by 6 bases and J by 8 bases, leaving 17 bases between them. As DNA, the CDR3 is TGTGCCAGCAGACCCCTAGACAGAAATTATTCACCCCTCCACTTT. It translates to CASRPLDRNYSPLHF.

The chain combines TRBV6-5 with TRBJ1-2, with TRBD1 matching 7 bases. CDR3 size: 15 residues. The V and J ends lost 2 bases and 0 bases, in that order; junction bases with no gene match: 3. The germline gives CDR1 MNHEY, CDR2 SVGAGI. DNA for the CDR3: TGTGCCAGCAGTTACACGGGACAGACTAACTATGGCTACACCTTC. This codes for CASSYTGQTNYGYTF.

The chain recombines TRBV2 with TRBJ2-7, with D perhaps matching TRBD1 (8 bases). Trimming removed 11 bases from V and 3 bases from J, with 17 bases in between. The CDR3 is 13 residues long. Germline-derived CDR1 and CDR2 are SNHLY and FYNNEI. CDR3 region: CARGQGGGYEQYF. CDR3 sequence (DNA): TGTGCCCGCGGACAGGGCGGGGGCTACGAGCAGTACTTC.

V gene TRBV27 combines with J gene TRBJ1-4, with a tentative D call TRBD1 (6 bases). CDR3 length: 14 amino acids. The germline CDR1 and CDR2 sequences are MNHEY and SMNVEV (reference sequence). V was cut by 2 bases and J by 7 bases, with 11 bases left in between. The CDR3, as DNA: TGTGCCAGCAGTTTAAGGGGGGGCAGTGAAAAACTGTTTTTT. It translates to CASSLRGGSEKLFF. The complete variable domain, with remaining parts taken from reference TRBV27 and TRBJ1-4, reads EAQVTQNPRYLITVTGKKLTVTCSQNMNHEYMSWYRQDPGLGLRQIYYSMNVEVTDKGDVPEGYKVSRKEKRNFPLILESPSPNQTSLYFCASSLRGGSEKLFFGSGTQLSVL.

This rearrangement joins TRBV9 to TRBJ2-1; 12 bases line up with TRBD1. The CDR3 has 17 residues. The trim removed 0 bases at V and 9 bases at J, leaving 10 bases unmatched. Germline assignment: CDR1 SGDLS and CDR2 YYNGEE. The DNA for the CDR3 is TGTGCCAGCAGCGTAGATGGGACAGGGGGCAGTTTAGGTGAGCAGTTCTTC. This translates into CASSVDGTGGSLGEQFF.

This chain joins TRBV5-1 and TRBJ1-3; D perhaps matches TRBD1 (6 bases). Trimming removed 4 bases at V and 4 bases at J, with 18 bases between. The length of the CDR3 is 16 residues. Germline V lookup: CDR1 SGHRS, CDR2 YFSETQ. DNA for the CDR3: TGCGCCAGCAGCCCCGACCAGGGGTTTTCGGGAAACACCATATATTTT. Its translation: CASSPDQGFSGNTIYF.

The gene calls are TRBV15 and TRBJ2-5; D unresolved. The CDR3 runs 13 residues. The germline CDR1 and CDR2 sequences are LNHNV and YYDKDF (reference sequence). The V gene lost 1 base and the J gene lost 5 bases, with 8 bases spanning the gap. CDR3 in amino acids: CATSRGSGETQYF. The CDR3 coding sequence is TGTGCCACCAGCAGAGGTTCCGGGGAGACCCAGTACTTC.

To note about this clone: Other nucleotide sequences from this sample produce the same CDR3. This chain uses TRBV18 with TRBJ2-3; 13 bases line up with TRBD2. This CDR3 spans 16 amino acids. Germline V gene data show CDR1 as KGHSH and CDR2 as LQKENI. Trimming removed 1 base from V and 3 bases from J; junction bases left unmatched: 1. This chain's CDR3 is CASSPLGLAGTDTQYF. For the CDR3, the DNA is TGTGCCAGCTCACCACTGGGACTAGCGGGAACAGATACGCAGTATTTT.